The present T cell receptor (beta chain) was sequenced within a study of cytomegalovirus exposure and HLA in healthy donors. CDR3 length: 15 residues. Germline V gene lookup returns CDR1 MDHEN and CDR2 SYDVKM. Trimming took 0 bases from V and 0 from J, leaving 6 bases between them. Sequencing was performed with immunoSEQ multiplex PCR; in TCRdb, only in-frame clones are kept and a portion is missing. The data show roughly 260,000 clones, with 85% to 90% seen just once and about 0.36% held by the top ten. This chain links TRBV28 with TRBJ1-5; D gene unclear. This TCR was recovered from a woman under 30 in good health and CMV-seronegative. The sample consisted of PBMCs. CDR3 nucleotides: TGTGCCAGCAGTTTATGGGCTCCTAGCAATCAGCCCCAGCATTTT. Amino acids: CASSLWAPSNQPQHF.